This entry lists 5 T cell receptor beta chains sequenced from one sample in a study of shared clonotypes between healthy human individuals. Using immunoSEQ multiplex PCR, the repertoire was profiled, and TCRdb retains in-frame clones only, with some absent. The data show some 480,000 clones, around 80% seen once. Material for sequencing was PBMCs. These TCRs come from a woman aged 40 to 50 in good health. Some clones in this sample may be carry-over from other donors' samples.

The V gene is TRBV25-1, the J gene TRBJ2-3, with a weak D call TRBD1 (6 bases). Germline V gene data show CDR1 as MGHDK and CDR2 as SYGVNS. V gave up 5 bases and J gave up 6 bases, with 12 bases separating them. The CDR3 consists of 13 residues. The CDR3 DNA reads TGTGCCAGCAGTACACAGGGTGGGGATACGCAGTATTTT. This codes for CASSTQGGDTQYF.

V and J are TRBV6-4 and TRBJ2-1; D unresolved. Germline values: CDR1 MRHNA, CDR2 SNTAGT. The CDR3 sequence is 14 residues long. Deletions cut 4 bases from V and 4 bases from J, with 11 bases between. CDR3 sequence reads: CASSVGELYNEQFF. CDR3 coding DNA: TGTGCCAGCAGTGTTGGGGAACTATACAATGAGCAGTTCTTC.

This clone was observed a single time. The rearrangement uses TRBV7-2 and TRBJ2-6, with 8 positions matching TRBD1. The CDR3 length is 17 residues. Trimming took 5 bases from V and 0 from J; bases not matched to a gene: 6. Germline CDR1 is SGHTA and CDR2 is FQGNSA. The CDR3 reads CASSATGASSGANVLTF. In nucleotides, the CDR3 is TGTGCCAGCAGCGCGACAGGGGCCTCCTCTGGGGCCAACGTCCTGACTTTC. Filled out from reference TRBV7-2 and TRBJ2-6, the complete variable domain reads GAGVSQSPSNKVTEKGKDVELRCDPISGHTALYWYRQSLGQGLEFLIYFQGNSAPDKSGLPSDRFSAERTGGSVSTLTIQRTQQEDSAVYLCASSATGASSGANVLTFGAGSRLTVL.

The V call is TRBV7-9, the J call TRBJ2-2; D gene ambiguous. CDR1 and CDR2 (germline): SEHNR, FQNEAQ (reference sequence). Between the trimmed V and J ends, which lost 3 bases and 3 bases, there was a span of 11 bases. CDR3 length: 15 residues. In nucleotides, the CDR3 is TGTGCCAGCAGCTTCGACGGATACTACACCGGGGAGCTGTTTTTT. Protein sequence: CASSFDGYYTGELFF.

The chain recombines TRBV7-2 with TRBJ2-7, with D possibly matching TRBD2 (5 bases). This CDR3 has 14 residues. V was trimmed by 1 base and J by 3 bases, leaving 10 bases between them. CDR1 and CDR2 (germline): SGHTA, FQGNSA. The CDR3: CASSLVPAVYEQYF. In DNA form, the CDR3 reads TGTGCCAGCAGCTTAGTTCCAGCGGTCTACGAGCAGTACTTC. The full variable domain, rest sourced from reference TRBV7-2 and TRBJ2-7, is GAGVSQSPSNKVTEKGKDVELRCDPISGHTALYWYRQSLGQGLEFLIYFQGNSAPDKSGLPSDRFSAERTGGSVSTLTIQRTQQEDSAVYLCASSLVPAVYEQYFGPGTRLTVT.